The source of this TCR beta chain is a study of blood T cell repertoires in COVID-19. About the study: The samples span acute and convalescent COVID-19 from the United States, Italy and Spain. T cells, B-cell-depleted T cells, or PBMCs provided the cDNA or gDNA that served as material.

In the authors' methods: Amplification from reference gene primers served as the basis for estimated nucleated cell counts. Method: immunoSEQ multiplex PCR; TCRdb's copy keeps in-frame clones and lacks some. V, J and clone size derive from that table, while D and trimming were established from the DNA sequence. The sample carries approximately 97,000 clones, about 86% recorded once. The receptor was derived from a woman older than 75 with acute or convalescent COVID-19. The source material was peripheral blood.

In DNA, the CDR3 is TGTGCCAGCAGTGAAAGGACACGGAGTTTTAACACTGAAGCTTTCTTT. Encoded protein: CASSERTRSFNTEAFF. The J gene is TRBJ1-1, the V gene TRBV6-1; weak D call: TRBD1 (5 bases). Deletions cut 2 bases from V and 2 bases from J, with 15 bases between. The CDR3 runs 16 residues. CDR1 MNHNS and CDR2 SASEGT come from the germline V gene.